This TCR beta chain was documented in a study of cytomegalovirus exposure and HLA in healthy donors. The ends lost 6 bases at V and 1 base at J; junction bases unmatched: 4. The germline CDR1 and CDR2 sequences are SQVTM and ANQGSEA. CDR3 size: 13 residues. 60 Vbeta and 13 Jbeta primers were used in PCR. Sequencing used immunoSEQ multiplex PCR; TCRdb keeps in-frame clones, though not all of them. Seen in this sample are about 130,000 clones; the ten most common clones hold under 1.3%. The chain has TRBV29-1 and TRBJ2-3; 7 bases agree with TRBD1. This clonotype originated in a young man in good health and CMV-seronegative. Sample: PBMCs. The CDR3 region has the DNA TGCAGCGTATCCGGACAGGGCACAGATACGCAGTATTTT. It translates to CSVSGQGTDTQYF.